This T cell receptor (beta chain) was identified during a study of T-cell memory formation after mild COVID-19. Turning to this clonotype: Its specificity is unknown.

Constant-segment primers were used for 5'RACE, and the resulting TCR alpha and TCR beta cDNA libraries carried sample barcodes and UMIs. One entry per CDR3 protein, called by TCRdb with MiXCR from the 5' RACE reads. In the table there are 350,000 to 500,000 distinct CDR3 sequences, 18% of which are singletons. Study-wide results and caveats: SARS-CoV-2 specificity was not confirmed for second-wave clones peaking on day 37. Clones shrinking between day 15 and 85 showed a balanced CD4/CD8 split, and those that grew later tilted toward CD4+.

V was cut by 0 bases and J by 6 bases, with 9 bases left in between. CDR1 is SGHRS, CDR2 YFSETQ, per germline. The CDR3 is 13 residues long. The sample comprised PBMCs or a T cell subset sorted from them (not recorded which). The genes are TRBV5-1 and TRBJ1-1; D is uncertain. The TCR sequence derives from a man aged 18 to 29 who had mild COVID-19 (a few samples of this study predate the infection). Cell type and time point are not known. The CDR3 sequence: CASSLVGVAEAFF. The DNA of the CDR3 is TGCGCCAGCAGCTTGGTGGGAGTCGCTGAAGCTTTCTTT.